This TCR beta chain was identified during a study of T cell responses to AZD1222 COVID-19 vaccine. General observations from the study: With dominance at 160-218 and 743-854, vaccine-associated CD4 TCRs spanned spike. Close to half of spike-specific TCRs reportedly recognize unmutated variant regions. Among those given AZD1222, only 6 or 7 were seropositive at baseline.

This table comes from immunoSEQ multiplex PCR, and its TCRdb copy is limited to in-frame clones, with some not included. The table lists roughly 140,000 clones, 90% to 95% of them singletons. On this clone itself: The antigen is unknown.

The CDR3 totals 11 residues. Trimming pared 6 bases from V and 1 base from J, leaving 3 bases between. Germline V gene lookup returns CDR1 SGHAT and CDR2 FQNNGV. V usage is TRBV11-2 and J usage is TRBJ1-1, with D unclear. The input for sequencing was peripheral blood, taken on day 0 of AZD1222 vaccination. The sequence derives from an adult in good health. CDR3 in amino acids: CASRKNTEAFF. CDR3 nucleotides: TGTGCCAGCAGAAAGAACACTGAAGCTTTCTTT.